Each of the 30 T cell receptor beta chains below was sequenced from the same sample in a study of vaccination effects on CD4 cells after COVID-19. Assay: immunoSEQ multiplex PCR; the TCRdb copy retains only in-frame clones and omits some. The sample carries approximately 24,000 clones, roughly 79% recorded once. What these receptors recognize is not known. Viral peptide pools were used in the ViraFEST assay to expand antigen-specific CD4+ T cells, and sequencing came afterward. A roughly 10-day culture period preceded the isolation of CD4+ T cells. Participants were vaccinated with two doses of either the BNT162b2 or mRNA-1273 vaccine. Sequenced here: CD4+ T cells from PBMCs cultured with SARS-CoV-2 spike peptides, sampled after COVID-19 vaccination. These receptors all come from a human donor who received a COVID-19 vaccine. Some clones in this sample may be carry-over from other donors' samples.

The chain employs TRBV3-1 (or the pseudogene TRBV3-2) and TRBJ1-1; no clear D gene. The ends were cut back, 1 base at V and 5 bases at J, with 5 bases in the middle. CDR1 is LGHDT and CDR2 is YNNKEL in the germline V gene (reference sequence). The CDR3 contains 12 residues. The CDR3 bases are TGTGCCAGCAGCCAAGGGGTTACTGAAGCTTTCTTT. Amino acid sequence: CASSQGVTEAFF.

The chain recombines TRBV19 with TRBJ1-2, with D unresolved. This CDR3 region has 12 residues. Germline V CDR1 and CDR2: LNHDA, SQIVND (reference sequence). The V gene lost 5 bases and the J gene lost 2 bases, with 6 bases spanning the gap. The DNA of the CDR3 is TGTGCCAGTAGTTACATGAACTATGGCTACACCTTC. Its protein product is CASSYMNYGYTF. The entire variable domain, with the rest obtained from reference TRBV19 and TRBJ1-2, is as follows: DGGITQSPKYLFRKEGQNVTLSCEQNLNHDAMYWYRQDPGQGLRLIYYSQIVNDFQKGDIAEGYSVSREKKESFPLTVTSAQKNPTAFYLCASSYMNYGYTFGSGTRLTVV.

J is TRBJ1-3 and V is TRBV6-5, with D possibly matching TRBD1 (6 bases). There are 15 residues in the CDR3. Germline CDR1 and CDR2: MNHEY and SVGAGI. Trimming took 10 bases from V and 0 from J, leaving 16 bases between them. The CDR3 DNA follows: TGTGCCATAGGCCGGGGGCAATTCTCTGGAAACACCATATATTTT. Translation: CAIGRGQFSGNTIYF.

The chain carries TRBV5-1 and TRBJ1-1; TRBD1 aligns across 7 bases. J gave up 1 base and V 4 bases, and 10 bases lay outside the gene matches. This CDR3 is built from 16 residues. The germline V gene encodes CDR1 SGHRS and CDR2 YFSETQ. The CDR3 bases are TGCGCCAGCAGCGGTCGGTCCCAGGGGGGGAACACTGAAGCTTTCTTT. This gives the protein CASSGRSQGGNTEAFF.

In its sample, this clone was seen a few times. DNA of the CDR3: TGTGCCAGTAGTACCTCGGGACAGGTTAACACCGGGGAGCTGTTTTTT. Its protein is CASSTSGQVNTGELFF. The genes are TRBV19 and TRBJ2-2, with 8 bases lining up with TRBD1. The V and J ends lost 4 bases and 2 bases, in that order; junction bases with no gene match: 6. The CDR3 extends over 16 amino acids. Germline V lookup: CDR1 LNHDA, CDR2 SQIVND (reference sequence).

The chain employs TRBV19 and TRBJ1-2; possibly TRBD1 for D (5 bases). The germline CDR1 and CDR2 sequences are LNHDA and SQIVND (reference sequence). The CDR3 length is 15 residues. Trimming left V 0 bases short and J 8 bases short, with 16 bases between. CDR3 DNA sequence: TGTGCCAGTAGTATAGATGGTAGGGGCAGCGCAGGCTACACCTTC. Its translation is CASSIDGRGSAGYTF.

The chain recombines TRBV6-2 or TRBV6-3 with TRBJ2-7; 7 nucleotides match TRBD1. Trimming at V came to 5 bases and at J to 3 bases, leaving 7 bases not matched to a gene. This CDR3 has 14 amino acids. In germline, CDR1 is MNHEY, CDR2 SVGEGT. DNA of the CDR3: TGTGCCAGCAGTCGTAACAGGGGTGGCTACGAGCAGTACGTC. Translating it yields CASSRNRGGYEQYV.

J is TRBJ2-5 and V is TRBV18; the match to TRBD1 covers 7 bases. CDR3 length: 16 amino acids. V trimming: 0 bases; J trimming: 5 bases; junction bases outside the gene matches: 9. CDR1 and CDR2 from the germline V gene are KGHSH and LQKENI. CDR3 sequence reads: CASSPPGQSWAETQYF. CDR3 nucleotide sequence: TGTGCCAGCTCACCACCGGGACAGAGTTGGGCTGAGACCCAGTACTTC.

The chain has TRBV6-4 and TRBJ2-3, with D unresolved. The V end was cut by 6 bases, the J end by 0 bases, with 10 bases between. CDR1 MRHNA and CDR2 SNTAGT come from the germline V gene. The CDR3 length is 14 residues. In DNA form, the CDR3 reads TGTGCCAGCAGCCCTTTGGGTAGCACAGATACGCAGTATTTT. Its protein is CASSPLGSTDTQYF.

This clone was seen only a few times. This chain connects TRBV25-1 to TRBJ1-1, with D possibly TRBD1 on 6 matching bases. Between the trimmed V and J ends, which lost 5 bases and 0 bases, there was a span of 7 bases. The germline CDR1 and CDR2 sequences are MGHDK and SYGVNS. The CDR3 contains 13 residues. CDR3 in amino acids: CASSRDMNTEAFF. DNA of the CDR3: TGTGCCAGCAGTCGGGACATGAACACTGAAGCTTTCTTT. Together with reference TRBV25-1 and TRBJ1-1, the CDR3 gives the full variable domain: EADIYQTPRYLVIGTGKKITLECSQTMGHDKMYWYQQDPGMELHLIHYSYGVNSTEKGDLSSESTVSRIRTEHFPLTLESARPSHTSQYLCASSRDMNTEAFFGQGTRLTVV.

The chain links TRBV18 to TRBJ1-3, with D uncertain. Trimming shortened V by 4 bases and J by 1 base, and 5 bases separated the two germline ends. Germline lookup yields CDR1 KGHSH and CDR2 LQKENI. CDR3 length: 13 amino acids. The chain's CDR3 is CASSRGSGNTIYF. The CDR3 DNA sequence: TGTGCCAGCTCACGGGGTTCTGGAAACACCATATATTTT.

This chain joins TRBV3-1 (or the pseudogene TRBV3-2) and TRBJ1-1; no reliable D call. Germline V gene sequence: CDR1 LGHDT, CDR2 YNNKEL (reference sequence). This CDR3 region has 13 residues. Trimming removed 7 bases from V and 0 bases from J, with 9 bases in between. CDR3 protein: CASTPRVNTEAFF. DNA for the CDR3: TGTGCCAGCACCCCGAGGGTGAACACTGAAGCTTTCTTT.

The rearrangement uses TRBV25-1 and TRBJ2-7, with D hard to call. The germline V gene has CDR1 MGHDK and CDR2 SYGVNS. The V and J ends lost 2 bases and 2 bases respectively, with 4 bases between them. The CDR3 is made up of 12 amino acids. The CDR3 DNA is TGTGCCAGCAGTGAACCAACCTACGAGCAGTACGTC. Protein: CASSEPTYEQYV.

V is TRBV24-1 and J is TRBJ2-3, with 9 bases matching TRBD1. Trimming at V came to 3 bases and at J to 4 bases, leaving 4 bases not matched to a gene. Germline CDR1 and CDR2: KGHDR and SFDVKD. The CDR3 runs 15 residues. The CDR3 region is CATSDGTGRPDTQYF. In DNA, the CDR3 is TGTGCCACCAGTGATGGGACAGGGAGGCCAGATACGCAGTATTTT.

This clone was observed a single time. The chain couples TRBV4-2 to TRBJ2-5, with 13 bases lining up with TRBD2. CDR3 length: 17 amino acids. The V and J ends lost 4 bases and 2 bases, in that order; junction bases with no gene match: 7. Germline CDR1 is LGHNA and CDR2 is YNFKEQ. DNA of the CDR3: TGTGCCAGCAGCCGCGAGGGACTAGCGGGGTCACAAGAGACCCAGTACTTC. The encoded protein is CASSREGLAGSQETQYF.

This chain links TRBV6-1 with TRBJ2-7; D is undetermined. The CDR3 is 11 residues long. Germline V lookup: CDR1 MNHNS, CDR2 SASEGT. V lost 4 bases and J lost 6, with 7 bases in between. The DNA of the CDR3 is TGTGCCAGCAGTGGGTTCGGCGAGCAGTACGTC. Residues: CASSGFGEQYV.

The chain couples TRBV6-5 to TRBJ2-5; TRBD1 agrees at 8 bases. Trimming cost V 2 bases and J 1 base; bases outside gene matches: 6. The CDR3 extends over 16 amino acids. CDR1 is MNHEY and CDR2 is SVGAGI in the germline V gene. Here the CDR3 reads CASSYGQGAFQETQYF. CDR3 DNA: TGTGCCAGCAGTTACGGGCAGGGGGCCTTCCAAGAGACCCAGTACTTC.

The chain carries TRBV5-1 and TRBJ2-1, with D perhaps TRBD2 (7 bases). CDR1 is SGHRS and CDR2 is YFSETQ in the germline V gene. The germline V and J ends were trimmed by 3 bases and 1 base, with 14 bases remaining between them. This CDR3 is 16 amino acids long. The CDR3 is CASSSLRGGSYNEQFF. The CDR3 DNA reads TGCGCCAGCAGCTCCCTTAGGGGGGGATCCTACAATGAGCAGTTCTTC.

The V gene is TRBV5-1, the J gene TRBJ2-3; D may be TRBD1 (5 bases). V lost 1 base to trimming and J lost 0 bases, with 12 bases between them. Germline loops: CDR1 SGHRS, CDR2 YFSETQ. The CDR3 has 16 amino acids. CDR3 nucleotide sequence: TGCGCCAGCAGCTTGCTCAGGGCGCCTAGCACAGATACGCAGTATTTT. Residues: CASSLLRAPSTDTQYF.

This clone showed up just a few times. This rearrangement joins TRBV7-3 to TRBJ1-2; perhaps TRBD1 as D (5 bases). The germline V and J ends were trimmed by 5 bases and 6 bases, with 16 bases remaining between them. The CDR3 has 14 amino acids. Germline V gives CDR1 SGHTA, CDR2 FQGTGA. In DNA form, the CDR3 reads TGTGCCAGCAGCCGGGGACCGTTGGCGGATGGCTACACCTTC. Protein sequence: CASSRGPLADGYTF.

CDR3 DNA sequence: TGTGCCAGCAGCCTAACGGACAGCGTGCATTCACCCCTCCACTTT. Its translation is CASSLTDSVHSPLHF. V gene TRBV7-8 combines with J gene TRBJ1-6; a weak D match, TRBD1 (6 bases). The CDR3 extends over 15 amino acids. The V gene's germline CDR1 is SGHVS and CDR2 FQNEAQ. The germline V and J ends were trimmed by 5 bases and 8 bases, with 16 bases remaining between them.

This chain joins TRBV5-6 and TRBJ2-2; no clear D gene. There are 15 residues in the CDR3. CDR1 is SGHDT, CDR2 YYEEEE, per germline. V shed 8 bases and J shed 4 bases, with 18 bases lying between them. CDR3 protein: CASHSWPGSTGELFF. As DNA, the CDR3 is TGTGCCAGTCACAGCTGGCCAGGTTCCACCGGGGAGCTGTTTTTT.

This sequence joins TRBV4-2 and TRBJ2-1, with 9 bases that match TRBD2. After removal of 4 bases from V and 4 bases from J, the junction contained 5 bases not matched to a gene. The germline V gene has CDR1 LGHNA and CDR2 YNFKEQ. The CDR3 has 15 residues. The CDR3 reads CASSPRTSAYNEQFF. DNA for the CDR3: TGTGCCAGCAGCCCGAGGACTAGCGCGTACAATGAGCAGTTCTTC.

The CDR3, as DNA: TGTGCCAGCAGTGTAAAAGAAACAGGAGAAGCTTTCTTT. This gives the protein CASSVKETGEAFF. V is TRBV2 and J is TRBJ1-1; a weak D match, TRBD1 (5 bases). CDR1 is SNHLY, CDR2 FYNNEI, per germline. Trimming left V 4 bases short and J 8 bases short, with 14 bases between. The length of the CDR3 is 13 residues.

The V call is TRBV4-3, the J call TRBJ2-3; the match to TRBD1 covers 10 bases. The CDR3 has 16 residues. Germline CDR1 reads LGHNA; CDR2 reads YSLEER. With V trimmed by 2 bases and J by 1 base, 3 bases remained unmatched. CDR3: CASSQKGTGGTDTQYF. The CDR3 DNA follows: TGCGCCAGCAGCCAAAAAGGGACAGGGGGCACAGATACGCAGTATTTT.

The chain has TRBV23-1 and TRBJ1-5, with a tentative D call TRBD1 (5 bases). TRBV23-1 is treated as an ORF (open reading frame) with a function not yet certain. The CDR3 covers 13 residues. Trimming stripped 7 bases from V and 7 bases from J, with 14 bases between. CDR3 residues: CASTRQGRQPQHF. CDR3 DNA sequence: TGCGCCAGCACTCGGCAGGGCAGACAGCCCCAGCATTTT.

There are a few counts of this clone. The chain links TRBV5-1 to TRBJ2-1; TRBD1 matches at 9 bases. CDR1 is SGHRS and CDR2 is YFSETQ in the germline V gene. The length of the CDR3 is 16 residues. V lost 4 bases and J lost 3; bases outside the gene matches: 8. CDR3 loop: CASSMKMTGGYNEQFF. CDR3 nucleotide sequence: TGCGCCAGCAGCATGAAAATGACAGGGGGCTACAATGAGCAGTTCTTC.

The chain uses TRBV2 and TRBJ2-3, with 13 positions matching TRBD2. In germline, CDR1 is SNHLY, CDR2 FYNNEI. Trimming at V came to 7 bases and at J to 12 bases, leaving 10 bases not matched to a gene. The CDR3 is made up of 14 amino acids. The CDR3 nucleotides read TGTGCCAGCAAAGGACTAGCGGGGGCCGCCGCTCAGTATTTT. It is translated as CASKGLAGAAAQYF.

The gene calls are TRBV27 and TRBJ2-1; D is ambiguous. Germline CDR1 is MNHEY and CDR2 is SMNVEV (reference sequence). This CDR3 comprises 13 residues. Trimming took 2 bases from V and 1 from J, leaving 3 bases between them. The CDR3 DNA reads TGTGCCAGCAGTTTACGTTCCTACAATGAGCAGTTCTTC. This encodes CASSLRSYNEQFF.

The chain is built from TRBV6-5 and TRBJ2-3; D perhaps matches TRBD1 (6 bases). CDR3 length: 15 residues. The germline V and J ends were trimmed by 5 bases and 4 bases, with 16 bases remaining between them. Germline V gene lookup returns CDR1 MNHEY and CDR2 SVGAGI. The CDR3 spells CASSPRRQAPDTQYF. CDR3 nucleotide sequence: TGTGCCAGCAGTCCCCGTCGACAGGCCCCAGATACGCAGTATTTT.